The present T cell receptor beta chain was sequenced within a study of blood T cell repertoires in COVID-19. Looked up from germline, CDR1 is SGHKS and CDR2 is YYEKEE (reference sequence). Trimming removed 0 bases from V and 0 bases from J; junction bases left unmatched: 7. The CDR3 is made up of 18 amino acids. Repertoires were generated with immunoSEQ multiplex PCR, while TCRdb's copy carries only in-frame clones and drops some. This sample has roughly 150,000 clones, with around 83% found just once. This clone was seen a handful of times. Other nucleotide sequences in the sample specify the same CDR3.

Sequencing was done on a sample of peripheral blood. The receptor was isolated from an older woman who had recovered from COVID-19. The chain has TRBV5-5 and TRBJ1-4; TRBD1 matches 8 bases. CDR3 sequence (DNA): TGTGCCAGCAGCTTGGGCACAGGGGGTAGGGCAACTAATGAAAAACTGTTTTTT. Amino acids: CASSLGTGGRATNEKLFF.